These T cell receptor beta chains were read from a single sample in a study of blood T cells in healthy people across ages. MiXCR, run by TCRdb on the 5' RACE reads, gives a single entry per CDR3 protein. Seen here are some 790,000 distinct CDR3 sequences, roughly 26% observed once, and the top ten hold 17%. Material for sequencing was blood. These receptors were collected from a woman aged 80 or over in good health. The CDR3 runs from the conserved cysteine through the conserved F or W. D genes are given only for firm matches. Clone size is shown for a subset of rows, as once, few, many or a class of expanded clone.

J gene: TRBJ2-7
clone size: many
CDR3 length: 16
D gene: .
V gene: TRBV27
CDR3 DNA: TGTGCCAGCAGTTTTGGTCGCGGGGGCTCCTTTGATGAGCAGTACTTC
CDR3 protein: CASSFGRGGSFDEQYF

J gene: TRBJ2-1
clone size: many
CDR3 length: 15
D gene: TRBD1
V gene: TRBV11-3
CDR3 DNA: TGTGCCAGCAGCAATACAGGGGGCGCCTACAATGAGCAGTTCTTC
CDR3 protein: CASSNTGGAYNEQFF

J gene: TRBJ2-1
clone size: once
CDR3 length: 18
D gene: .
V gene: TRBV11-3
CDR3 DNA: TGTGCCAGCAGCTTCCTTGGTCGGGGAATGAGTAACAACAATGAGCAGTTCTTC
CDR3 protein: CASSFLGRGMSNNNEQFF

J gene: TRBJ1-3
clone size: few
CDR3 length: 14
D gene: .
V gene: TRBV7-2
CDR3 DNA: TGTGCCAGCAGCTTAGGTGGTGGGGGAAACACCATATATTTT
CDR3 protein: CASSLGGGGNTIYF

J gene: TRBJ2-3
clone size: many
CDR3 length: 16
D gene: TRBD2
V gene: TRBV20-1
CDR3 DNA: TGCAGTGCTCCCAGACTAGCGGGGTATACCACAGATACGCAGTATTTT
CDR3 protein: CSAPRLAGYTTDTQYF

J gene: TRBJ2-5
clone size: many
CDR3 length: 14
D gene: TRBD1
V gene: TRBV19
CDR3 DNA: TGTGCCAGTAGTCCAGGGGGACGGCCAGAGACCCAGTACTTC
CDR3 protein: CASSPGGRPETQYF

J gene: TRBJ1-2
clone size: many
CDR3 length: 15
D gene: .
V gene: TRBV7-2
CDR3 DNA: TGTGCCAGCAGCGAATCACAGGGTAGCAACTATGGCTACACCTTC
CDR3 protein: CASSESQGSNYGYTF

J gene: TRBJ2-7
clone size: .
CDR3 length: 13
D gene: .
V gene: TRBV6-2/TRBV6-3
CDR3 DNA: TGTGCCAGCACCAAGTGGGGGACCCACGAGCAGTACTTC
CDR3 protein: CASTKWGTHEQYF

J gene: TRBJ1-1
clone size: .
CDR3 length: 11
D gene: .
V gene: TRBV6-2/TRBV6-3
CDR3 DNA: TGTGCCAGCAGTTTTGGGGCTGAAGCTTTCTTT
CDR3 protein: CASSFGAEAFF

J gene: TRBJ1-4
clone size: few
CDR3 length: 15
D gene: .
V gene: TRBV4-3
CDR3 DNA: TGCGCCAGCAGCCAAGGGGTTACAACTAATGAAAAACTGTTTTTT
CDR3 protein: CASSQGVTTNEKLFF

J gene: TRBJ2-7
clone size: few
CDR3 length: 16
D gene: TRBD1
V gene: TRBV7-2
CDR3 DNA: TGTGCCAGCAGCTCACAGGGACAGACCTCCTACAATGAGCAGTACTTC
CDR3 protein: CASSSQGQTSYNEQYF

J gene: TRBJ1-5
clone size: .
CDR3 length: 14
D gene: .
V gene: TRBV7-2
CDR3 DNA: TGTGCCAGCAGCGCTGAGGGGCGCAATCAGCCCCAGCATTTT
CDR3 protein: CASSAEGRNQPQHF

J gene: TRBJ1-4
clone size: few
CDR3 length: 15
D gene: TRBD1
V gene: TRBV5-1
CDR3 DNA: TGCGCCAGCAGCTTGGCAGAGGGGGCATCTGAAAAACTGTTTTTT
CDR3 protein: CASSLAEGASEKLFF

J gene: TRBJ2-5
clone size: many
CDR3 length: 16
D gene: TRBD2
V gene: TRBV3-1
CDR3 DNA: TGTGCCAGCAGCCAAGATATCGCTAGCGGGGGAGAGACCCAGTACTTC
CDR3 protein: CASSQDIASGGETQYF

J gene: TRBJ2-5
clone size: many
CDR3 length: 14
D gene: .
V gene: TRBV18
CDR3 DNA: TGTGCCAGCTCACCAGGGAGGTCCGGAGAGACCCAGTACTTC
CDR3 protein: CASSPGRSGETQYF

J gene: TRBJ2-3
clone size: many
CDR3 length: 16
D gene: .
V gene: TRBV20-1
CDR3 DNA: TGCAGTGCTAGTGGCGGGACCAGTCCTAGCACAGATACGCAGTATTTT
CDR3 protein: CSASGGTSPSTDTQYF

J gene: TRBJ1-3
clone size: .
CDR3 length: 15
D gene: TRBD1
V gene: TRBV5-1
CDR3 DNA: TGCGCCAGCAGCTTGCAGGGGGTGGCTGGAAACACCATATATTTT
CDR3 protein: CASSLQGVAGNTIYF

J gene: TRBJ2-1
clone size: many
CDR3 length: 21
D gene: TRBD2
V gene: TRBV11-2
CDR3 DNA: TGTGCCAGCGGCGGACTAGCGGGGGGACCGGGGGGTGCCGCCCAGTACAATGAGCAGTTCTTC
CDR3 protein: CASGGLAGGPGGAAQYNEQFF

J gene: TRBJ2-4
clone size: many
CDR3 length: 13
D gene: .
V gene: TRBV29-1
CDR3 DNA: TGCAGCGTTGGTCTGGACAGAAAAAACATTCAGTACTTC
CDR3 protein: CSVGLDRKNIQYF

J gene: TRBJ1-2
clone size: .
CDR3 length: 11
D gene: .
V gene: TRBV30
CDR3 DNA: TGTGCCTGGAGGAAAAGGCCCGGCTACACCTTC
CDR3 protein: CAWRKRPGYTF

J gene: TRBJ2-1
clone size: many
CDR3 length: 19
D gene: TRBD2
V gene: TRBV24-1
CDR3 DNA: TGTGCCACCAGTGATTTGACTAGCGGGGGGTCGAGCTCCTACAATGAGCAGTTCTTC
CDR3 protein: CATSDLTSGGSSSYNEQFF

J gene: TRBJ2-1
clone size: few
CDR3 length: 14
D gene: .
V gene: TRBV4-3
CDR3 DNA: TGCGCCAGCAGCACTCAAGGTGAGGGTGGTGAGCAGTTCTTC
CDR3 protein: CASSTQGEGGEQFF

J gene: TRBJ2-1
clone size: many
CDR3 length: 17
D gene: TRBD1
V gene: TRBV24-1
CDR3 DNA: TGTGCCACCAGTGATACCCAGGGGGCGGGACCCTACAATGAGCAGTTCTTC
CDR3 protein: CATSDTQGAGPYNEQFF

J gene: TRBJ2-3
clone size: few
CDR3 length: 15
D gene: .
V gene: TRBV12-3/TRBV12-4
CDR3 DNA: TGTGCCAGCAGTTCTTCACAGGTTTACACAGATACGCAGTATTTT
CDR3 protein: CASSSSQVYTDTQYF

J gene: TRBJ1-1
clone size: .
CDR3 length: 13
D gene: .
V gene: TRBV27
CDR3 DNA: TGTGCCAGCAGTTGGCAGGAGAACACTGAAGCTTTCTTT
CDR3 protein: CASSWQENTEAFF

J gene: TRBJ2-1
clone size: many
CDR3 length: 15
D gene: .
V gene: TRBV9
CDR3 DNA: TGTGCCAGCAGCGTAGGCAGGGCATCCTACAATGAGCAGTTCTTC
CDR3 protein: CASSVGRASYNEQFF

J gene: TRBJ2-2
clone size: .
CDR3 length: 17
D gene: .
V gene: TRBV29-1
CDR3 DNA: TGCAGCGCTAAGCTGAAGCCTCGACACTCGAACACCGGGGAGCTGTTTTTT
CDR3 protein: CSAKLKPRHSNTGELFF

J gene: TRBJ1-2
clone size: many
CDR3 length: 13
D gene: .
V gene: TRBV7-2
CDR3 DNA: TGTGCCAGCAGCTCTACGGCCAACTATGGCTACACCTTC
CDR3 protein: CASSSTANYGYTF

J gene: TRBJ2-7
clone size: few
CDR3 length: 16
D gene: TRBD2
V gene: TRBV6-1
CDR3 DNA: TGTGCCAGCAGTGATGGAGAGCGGGGGAAACCCTACGAGCAGTACTTC
CDR3 protein: CASSDGERGKPYEQYF

J gene: TRBJ2-7
clone size: .
CDR3 length: 14
D gene: TRBD1
V gene: TRBV30
CDR3 DNA: TGTGCCTGGGAAAGGGACAGGCAAACCTACGAGCAGTACTTC
CDR3 protein: CAWERDRQTYEQYF

J gene: TRBJ2-2
clone size: few
CDR3 length: 17
D gene: TRBD1
V gene: TRBV15
CDR3 DNA: TGTGCCACCAGCAGAGGAGGACAGGGGAGGGGCACCGGGGAGCTGTTTTTT
CDR3 protein: CATSRGGQGRGTGELFF

J gene: TRBJ1-5
clone size: many
CDR3 length: 16
D gene: .
V gene: TRBV10-3
CDR3 DNA: TGTGCCATCAGTGAGGGTGGGGAATATAGCAATCAGCCCCAGCATTTT
CDR3 protein: CAISEGGEYSNQPQHF

J gene: TRBJ1-1
clone size: few
CDR3 length: 16
D gene: .
V gene: TRBV6-5
CDR3 DNA: TGTGCCAGCAGTTCCCCGGGGGGGCCTACCGTGGATGAAGCTTTCTTT
CDR3 protein: CASSSPGGPTVDEAFF

J gene: TRBJ1-2
clone size: few
CDR3 length: 13
D gene: TRBD1
V gene: TRBV6-6
CDR3 DNA: TGTGCCAGCAGCCCTCGACAGGGCCCTGGCTACACCTTC
CDR3 protein: CASSPRQGPGYTF

J gene: TRBJ1-4
clone size: many
CDR3 length: 16
D gene: .
V gene: TRBV7-9
CDR3 DNA: TGTGCCAGCAGCTTAGATTCGCCGGACCAGAATGAAAAACTGTTTTTT
CDR3 protein: CASSLDSPDQNEKLFF

J gene: TRBJ2-3
clone size: many
CDR3 length: 18
D gene: TRBD2
V gene: TRBV27
CDR3 DNA: TGTGCCAGCAGTTTCCTGGGGTCTCTAGCGGGGGGCACAGATACGCAGTATTTT
CDR3 protein: CASSFLGSLAGGTDTQYF

J gene: TRBJ2-7
clone size: many
CDR3 length: 13
D gene: .
V gene: TRBV7-6
CDR3 DNA: TGTGCCAGCAGCTTAAGCGCACGGGACGAGCAGTACTTC
CDR3 protein: CASSLSARDEQYF

J gene: TRBJ2-4
clone size: .
CDR3 length: 15
D gene: TRBD2
V gene: TRBV7-9
CDR3 DNA: TGTGCCAGCAGCTTAGGACTAGCGGGAGGAGGGGAGCAGTACTTC
CDR3 protein: CASSLGLAGGGEQYF

J gene: TRBJ1-5
clone size: .
CDR3 length: 19
D gene: .
V gene: TRBV27
CDR3 DNA: TGTGCCAGCAGTTTTGGTATCGGGAGGAAGGGGCCGATCAATCAGCCCCAGCATTTT
CDR3 protein: CASSFGIGRKGPINQPQHF

J gene: TRBJ2-1
clone size: many
CDR3 length: 15
D gene: .
V gene: TRBV24-1
CDR3 DNA: TGTGCCACCAGTGCAGGGGAATCGTCCTACAATGAGCAGTTCTTC
CDR3 protein: CATSAGESSYNEQFF

J gene: TRBJ2-2
clone size: .
CDR3 length: 15
D gene: .
V gene: TRBV7-9
CDR3 DNA: TGTGCCAGCAGCTTTGGCCAGATGAACACCGGGGAGCTGTTTTTT
CDR3 protein: CASSFGQMNTGELFF

J gene: TRBJ1-4
clone size: .
CDR3 length: 16
D gene: .
V gene: TRBV4-3
CDR3 DNA: TGCGCCAGCAGCCAAGTTTTGGGGGCAACTAATGAAAAACTGTTTTTT
CDR3 protein: CASSQVLGATNEKLFF